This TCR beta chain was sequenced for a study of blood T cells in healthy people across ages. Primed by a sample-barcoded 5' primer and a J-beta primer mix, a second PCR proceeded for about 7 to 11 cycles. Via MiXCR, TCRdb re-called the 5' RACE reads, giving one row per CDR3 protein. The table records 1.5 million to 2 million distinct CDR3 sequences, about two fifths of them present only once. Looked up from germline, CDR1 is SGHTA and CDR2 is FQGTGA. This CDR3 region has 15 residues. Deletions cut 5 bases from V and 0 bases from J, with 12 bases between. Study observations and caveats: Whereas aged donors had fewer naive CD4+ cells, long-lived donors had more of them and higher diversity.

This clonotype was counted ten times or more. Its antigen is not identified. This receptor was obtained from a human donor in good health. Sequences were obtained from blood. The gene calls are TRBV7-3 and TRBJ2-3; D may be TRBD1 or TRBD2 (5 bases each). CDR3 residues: CASSPRGGSTDTQYF. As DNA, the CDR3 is TGTGCCAGCAGCCCTCGGGGCGGTAGCACAGATACGCAGTATTTT.